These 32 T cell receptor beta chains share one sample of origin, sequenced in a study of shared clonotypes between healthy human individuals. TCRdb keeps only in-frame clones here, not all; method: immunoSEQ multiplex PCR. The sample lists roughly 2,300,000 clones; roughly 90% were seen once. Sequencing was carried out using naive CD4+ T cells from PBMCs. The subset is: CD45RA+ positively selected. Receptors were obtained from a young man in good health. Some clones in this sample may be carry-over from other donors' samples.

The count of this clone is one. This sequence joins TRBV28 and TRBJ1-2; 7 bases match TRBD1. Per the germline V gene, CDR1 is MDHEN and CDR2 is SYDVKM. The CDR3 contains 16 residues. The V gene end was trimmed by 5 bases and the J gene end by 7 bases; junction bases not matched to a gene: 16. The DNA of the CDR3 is TGTGCCAGCAGTCGCGCTACCCGGACAGGCGCCGGTGGCTACACCTTC. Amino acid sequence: CASSRATRTGAGGYTF.

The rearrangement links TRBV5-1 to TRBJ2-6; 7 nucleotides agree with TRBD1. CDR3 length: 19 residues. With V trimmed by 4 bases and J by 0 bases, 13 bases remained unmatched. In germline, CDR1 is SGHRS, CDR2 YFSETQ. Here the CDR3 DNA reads TGCGCCAGCAGCCTGCTGATAGGGGACAGTAGCTCTGGGGCCAACGTCCTGACTTTC. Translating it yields CASSLLIGDSSSGANVLTF.

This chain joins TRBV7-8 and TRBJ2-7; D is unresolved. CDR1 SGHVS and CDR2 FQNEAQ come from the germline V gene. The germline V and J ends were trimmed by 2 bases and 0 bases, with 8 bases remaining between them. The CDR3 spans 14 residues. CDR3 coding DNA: TGTGCCAGCAGCTTAACCTTCCGCTCCTACGAGCAGTACTTC. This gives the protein CASSLTFRSYEQYF.

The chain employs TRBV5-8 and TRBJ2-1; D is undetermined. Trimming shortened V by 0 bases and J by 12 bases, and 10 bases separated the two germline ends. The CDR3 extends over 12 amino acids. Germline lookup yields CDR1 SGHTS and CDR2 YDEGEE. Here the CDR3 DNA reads TGTGCCAGCAGCTTGGCCCGTTTAGGGCAGTTCTTC. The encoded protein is CASSLARLGQFF.

The CDR3 loop is CASSEAGGNTGELFF. In nucleotides, the CDR3 is TGTGCCAGCAGCGAGGCCGGCGGGAACACCGGGGAGCTGTTTTTT. The chain uses TRBV4-2 and TRBJ2-2; no clear D gene. The CDR3 extends over 15 amino acids. Trimming took off 5 bases at V and 1 base at J, with 11 bases between the two ends. CDR1 is LGHNA, CDR2 YNFKEQ, per germline.

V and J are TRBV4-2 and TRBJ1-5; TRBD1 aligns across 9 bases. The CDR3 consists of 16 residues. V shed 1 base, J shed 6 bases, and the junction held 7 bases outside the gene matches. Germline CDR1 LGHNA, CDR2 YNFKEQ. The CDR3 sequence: CASSQGGTGMVQPQHF. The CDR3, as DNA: TGTGCCAGCAGCCAAGGGGGGACAGGGATGGTTCAGCCCCAGCATTTT.

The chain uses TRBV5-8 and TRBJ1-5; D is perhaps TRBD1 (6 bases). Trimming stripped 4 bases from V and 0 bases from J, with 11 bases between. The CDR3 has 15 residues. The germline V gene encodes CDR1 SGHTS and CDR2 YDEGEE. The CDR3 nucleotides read TGTGCCAGCAGCCCCGGACAGTTTAGCAATCAGCCCCAGCATTTT. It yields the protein CASSPGQFSNQPQHF.

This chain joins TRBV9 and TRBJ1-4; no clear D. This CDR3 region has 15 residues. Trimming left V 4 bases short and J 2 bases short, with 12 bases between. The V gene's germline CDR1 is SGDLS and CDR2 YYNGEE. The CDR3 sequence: CASSPFLGTNEKLFF. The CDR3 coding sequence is TGTGCCAGCAGCCCTTTCCTGGGGACTAATGAAAAACTGTTTTTT.

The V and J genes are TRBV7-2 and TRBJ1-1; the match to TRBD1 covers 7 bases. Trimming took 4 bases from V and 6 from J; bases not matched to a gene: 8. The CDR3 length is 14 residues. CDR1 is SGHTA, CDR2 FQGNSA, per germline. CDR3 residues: CASSSPGGRAEAFF. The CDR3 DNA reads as TGTGCCAGCAGCTCGCCAGGGGGAAGGGCTGAAGCTTTCTTT.

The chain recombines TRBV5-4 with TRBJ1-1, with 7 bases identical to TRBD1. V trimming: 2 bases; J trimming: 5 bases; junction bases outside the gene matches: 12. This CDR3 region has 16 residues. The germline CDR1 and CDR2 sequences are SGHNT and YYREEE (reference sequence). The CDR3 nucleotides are TGTGCCAGCAGCTTTGGGGCTACAGGGGTGGAGACTGAAGCTTTCTTT. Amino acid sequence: CASSFGATGVETEAFF.

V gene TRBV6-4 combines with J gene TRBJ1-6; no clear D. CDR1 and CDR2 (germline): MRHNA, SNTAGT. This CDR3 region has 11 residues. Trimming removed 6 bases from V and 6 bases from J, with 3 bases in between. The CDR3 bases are TGTGCCAGCAGGCTTAATTCACCCCTCCACTTT. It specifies CASRLNSPLHF.

Here the CDR3 DNA reads TGTGCCAGCAGCCCCGGGGCCTCCTACAATGAGCAGTTCTTC. Translation gives CASSPGASYNEQFF. V is TRBV7-2 and J is TRBJ2-1, with D perhaps given as TRBD1 or TRBD2 (5 bases each). V gave up 5 bases and J gave up 0 bases, with 8 bases separating them. The germline V gene has CDR1 SGHTA and CDR2 FQGNSA. The CDR3 loop spans 14 amino acids.

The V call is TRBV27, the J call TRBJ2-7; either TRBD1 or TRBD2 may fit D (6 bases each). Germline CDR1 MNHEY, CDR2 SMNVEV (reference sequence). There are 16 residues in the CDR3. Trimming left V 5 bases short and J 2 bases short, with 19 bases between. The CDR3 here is CASSRPGGGVTYEQYF. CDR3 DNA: TGTGCCAGCAGTAGACCCGGGGGCGGGGTAACCTACGAGCAGTACTTC.

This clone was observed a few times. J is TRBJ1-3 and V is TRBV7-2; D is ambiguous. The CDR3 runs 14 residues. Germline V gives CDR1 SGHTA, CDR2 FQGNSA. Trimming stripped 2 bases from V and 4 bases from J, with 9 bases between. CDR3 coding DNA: TGTGCCAGCAGCTTATTGGGTTACGGAAACACCATATATTTT. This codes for CASSLLGYGNTIYF. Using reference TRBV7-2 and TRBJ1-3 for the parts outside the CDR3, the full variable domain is GAGVSQSPSNKVTEKGKDVELRCDPISGHTALYWYRQSLGQGLEFLIYFQGNSAPDKSGLPSDRFSAERTGGSVSTLTIQRTQQEDSAVYLCASSLLGYGNTIYFGEGSWLTVV.

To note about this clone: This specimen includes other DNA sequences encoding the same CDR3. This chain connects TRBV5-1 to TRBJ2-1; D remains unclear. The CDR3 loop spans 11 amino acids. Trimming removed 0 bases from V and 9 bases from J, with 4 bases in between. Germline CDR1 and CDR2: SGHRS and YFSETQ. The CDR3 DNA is TGCGCCAGCAGCTTGGAGAGTGAGCAGTTCTTC. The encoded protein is CASSLESEQFF. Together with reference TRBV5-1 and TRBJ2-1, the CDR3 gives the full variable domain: KAGVTQTPRYLIKTRGQQVTLSCSPISGHRSVSWYQQTPGQGLQFLFEYFSETQRNKGNFPGRFSGRQFSNSRSEMNVSTLELGDSALYLCASSLESEQFFGPGTRLTVL.

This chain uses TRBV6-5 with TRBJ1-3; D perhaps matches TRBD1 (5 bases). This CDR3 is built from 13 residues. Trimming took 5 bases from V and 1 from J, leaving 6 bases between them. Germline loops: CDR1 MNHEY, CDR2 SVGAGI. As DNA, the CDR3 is TGTGCCAGCAGTGAGGGGTCTGGAAACACCATATATTTT. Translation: CASSEGSGNTIYF.

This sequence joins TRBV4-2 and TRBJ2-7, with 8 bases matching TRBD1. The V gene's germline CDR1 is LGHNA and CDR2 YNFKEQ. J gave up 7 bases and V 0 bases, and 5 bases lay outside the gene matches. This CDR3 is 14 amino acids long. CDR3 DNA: TGTGCCAGCAGCCAAGACAGGGGGCCGGGGGAGCAGTACTTC. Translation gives CASSQDRGPGEQYF.

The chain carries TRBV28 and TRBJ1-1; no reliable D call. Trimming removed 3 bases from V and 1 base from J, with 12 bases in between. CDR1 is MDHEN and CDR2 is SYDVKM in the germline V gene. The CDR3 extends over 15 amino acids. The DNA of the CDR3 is TGTGCCAGCAGTTTGCAGGCGGGTGGGAACACTGAAGCTTTCTTT. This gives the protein CASSLQAGGNTEAFF.

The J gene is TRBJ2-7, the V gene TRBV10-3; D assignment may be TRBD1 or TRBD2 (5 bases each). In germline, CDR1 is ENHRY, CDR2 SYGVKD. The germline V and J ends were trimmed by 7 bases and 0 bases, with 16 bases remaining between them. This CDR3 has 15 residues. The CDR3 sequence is CAINKGPISSYEQYF. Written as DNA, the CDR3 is TGTGCCATCAACAAGGGACCGATAAGCTCCTACGAGCAGTACTTC.

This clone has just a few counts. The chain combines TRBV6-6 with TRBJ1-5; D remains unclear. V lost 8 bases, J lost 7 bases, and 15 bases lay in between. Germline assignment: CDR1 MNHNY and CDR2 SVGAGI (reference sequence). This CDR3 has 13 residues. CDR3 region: CASRVQLTQPQHF. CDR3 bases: TGTGCCAGCCGTGTTCAGTTGACCCAGCCCCAGCATTTT.

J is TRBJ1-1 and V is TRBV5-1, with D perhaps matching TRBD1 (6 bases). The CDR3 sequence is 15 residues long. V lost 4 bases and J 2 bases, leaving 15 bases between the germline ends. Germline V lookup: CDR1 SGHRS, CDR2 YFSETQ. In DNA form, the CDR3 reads TGCGCCAGCAGCATTACTCGGGACAAAAACACTGAAGCTTTCTTT. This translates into CASSITRDKNTEAFF.

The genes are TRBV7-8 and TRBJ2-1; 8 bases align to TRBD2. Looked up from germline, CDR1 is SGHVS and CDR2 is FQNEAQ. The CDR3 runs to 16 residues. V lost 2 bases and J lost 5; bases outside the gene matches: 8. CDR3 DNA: TGTGCCAGCAGCTTAATTACGGGGGGGGCCCACAATGAGCAGTTCTTC. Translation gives CASSLITGGAHNEQFF.

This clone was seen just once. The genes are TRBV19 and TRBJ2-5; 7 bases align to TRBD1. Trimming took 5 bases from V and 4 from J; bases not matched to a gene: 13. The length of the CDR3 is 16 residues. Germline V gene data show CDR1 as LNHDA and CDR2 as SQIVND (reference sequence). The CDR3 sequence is CASSETGLTVLETQYF. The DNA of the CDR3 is TGTGCCAGTAGTGAGACAGGGTTGACGGTGTTAGAGACCCAGTACTTC.

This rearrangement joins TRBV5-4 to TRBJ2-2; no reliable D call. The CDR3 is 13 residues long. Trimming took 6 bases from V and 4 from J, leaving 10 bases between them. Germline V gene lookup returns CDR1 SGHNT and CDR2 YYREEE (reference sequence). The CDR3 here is CASTLISTGELFF. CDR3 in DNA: TGTGCCAGCACCCTCATAAGCACCGGGGAGCTGTTTTTT.

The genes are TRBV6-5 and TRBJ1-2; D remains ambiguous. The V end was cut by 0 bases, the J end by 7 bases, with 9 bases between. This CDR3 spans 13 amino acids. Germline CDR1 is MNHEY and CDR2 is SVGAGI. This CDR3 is CASSYSMRFGYTF. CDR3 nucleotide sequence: TGTGCCAGCAGTTACTCGATGCGGTTTGGCTACACCTTC.

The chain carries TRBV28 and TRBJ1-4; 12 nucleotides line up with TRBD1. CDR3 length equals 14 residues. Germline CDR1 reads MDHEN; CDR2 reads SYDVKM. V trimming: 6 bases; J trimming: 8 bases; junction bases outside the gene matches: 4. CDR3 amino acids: CASRSGTGGEKLFF. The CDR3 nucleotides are TGTGCCAGCAGATCCGGGACAGGGGGCGAAAAACTGTTTTTT. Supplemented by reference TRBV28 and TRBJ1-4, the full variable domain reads DVKVTQSSRYLVKRTGEKVFLECVQDMDHENMFWYRQDPGLGLRLIYFSYDVKMKEKGDIPEGYSVSREKKERFSLILESASTNQTSMYLCASRSGTGGEKLFFGSGTQLSVL.

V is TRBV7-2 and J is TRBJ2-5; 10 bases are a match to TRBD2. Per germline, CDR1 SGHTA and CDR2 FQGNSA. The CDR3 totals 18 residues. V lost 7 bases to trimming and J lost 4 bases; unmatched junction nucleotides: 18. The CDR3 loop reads CASTPGGVAGGQGETQYF. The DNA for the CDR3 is TGTGCCAGCACCCCGGGGGGGGTAGCGGGAGGACAGGGAGAGACCCAGTACTTC.

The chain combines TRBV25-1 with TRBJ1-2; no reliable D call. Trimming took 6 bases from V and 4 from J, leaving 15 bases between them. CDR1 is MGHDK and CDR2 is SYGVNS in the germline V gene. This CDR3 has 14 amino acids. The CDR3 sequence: CASRARGSSYGYTF. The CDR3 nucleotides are TGTGCCAGCAGAGCACGTGGGTCTAGCTATGGCTACACCTTC.

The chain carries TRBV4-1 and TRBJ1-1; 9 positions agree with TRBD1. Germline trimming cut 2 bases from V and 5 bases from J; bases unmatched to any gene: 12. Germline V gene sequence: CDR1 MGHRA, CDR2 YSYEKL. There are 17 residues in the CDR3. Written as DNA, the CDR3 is TGCGCCAGCAGCCAAAGTCCCGGGACAGGGAGGGGGACTGAAGCTTTCTTT. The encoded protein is CASSQSPGTGRGTEAFF.

As DNA, the CDR3 is TGTGCCAGCAGCGTAGATGTCCAAACCTACGAGCAGTACTTC. Translation: CASSVDVQTYEQYF. The chain uses TRBV9 and TRBJ2-7, with unresolved D. This CDR3 spans 14 amino acids. Germline values: CDR1 SGDLS, CDR2 YYNGEE. V was shortened by 0 bases and J by 2 bases, with 9 bases between the two germline ends. The full variable domain, rest sourced from reference TRBV9 and TRBJ2-7, is DSGVTQTPKHLITATGQRVTLRCSPRSGDLSVYWYQQSLDQGLQFLIQYYNGEERAKGNILERFSAQQFPDLHSELNLSSLELGDSALYFCASSVDVQTYEQYFGPGTRLTVT.

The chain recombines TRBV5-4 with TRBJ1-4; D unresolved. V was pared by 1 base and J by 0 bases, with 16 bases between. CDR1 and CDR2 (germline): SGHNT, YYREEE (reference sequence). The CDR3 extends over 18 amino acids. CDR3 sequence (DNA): TGTGCCAGCAGCTTGAGTCCCTTGGGGTTGGCAACTAATGAAAAACTGTTTTTT. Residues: CASSLSPLGLATNEKLFF.

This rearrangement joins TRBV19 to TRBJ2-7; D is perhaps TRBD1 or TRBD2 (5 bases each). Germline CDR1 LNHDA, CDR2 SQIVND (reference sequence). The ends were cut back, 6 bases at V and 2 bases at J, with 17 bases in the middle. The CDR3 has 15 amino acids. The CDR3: CASRGERDGAYEQYF. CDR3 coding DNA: TGTGCCAGTAGAGGGGAGAGGGACGGGGCCTACGAGCAGTACTTC.